This record concerns one T cell receptor (beta chain) sequence. Its cognate antigen is unknown. This entry comes from a study of shared clonotypes between healthy human individuals. Study overall: Researchers assigned three CD4 naive, three CD4 memory, two CD8 naive and one CD8 memory plate to each donor. Study-wide points: Few donors limited the genetic and exposure-history diversity represented. Of the naive CD4 clonotypes, roughly 5% were shared across several donors.

In the study's own analysis: Junction-only sequences produced by ImmunoSEQ had no quality scores, so filtering differed. TCRdb's copy holds only in-frame clones and misses some; the assay was immunoSEQ multiplex PCR. For V, J and clone size, that table is used; D and trimming come from the DNA. There are about 2 million clones in the sample; approximately 95% occur only once, and 1.2% lies in the top ten. Trimming took off 1 base at V and 7 bases at J, with 5 bases between the two ends. The V gene's germline CDR1 is SGHNT and CDR2 YYREEE (reference sequence). This CDR3 comprises 11 residues. Terminally differentiated effector memory CD45RA+ cells were excluded by CCR7 positive selection of CD45RO-negative cells.

This chain joins TRBV5-4 and TRBJ1-2; the D is unclear. The source material was naive CD8+ T cells sorted from blood. The receptor was isolated from a man aged 18 to 30 in good health. The CDR3 region has the DNA TGTGCCAGCAGCTTGATGGGTGGCTACACCTTC. Translated, it gives CASSLMGGYTF.